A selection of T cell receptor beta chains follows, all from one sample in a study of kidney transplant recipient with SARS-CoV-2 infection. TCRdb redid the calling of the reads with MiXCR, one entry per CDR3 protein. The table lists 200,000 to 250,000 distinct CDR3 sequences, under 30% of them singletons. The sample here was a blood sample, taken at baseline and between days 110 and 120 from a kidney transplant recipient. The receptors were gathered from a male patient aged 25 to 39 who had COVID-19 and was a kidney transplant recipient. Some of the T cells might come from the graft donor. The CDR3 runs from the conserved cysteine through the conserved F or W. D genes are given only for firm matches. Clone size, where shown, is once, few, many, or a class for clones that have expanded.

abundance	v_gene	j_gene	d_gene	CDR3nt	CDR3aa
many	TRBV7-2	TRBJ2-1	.	TGTGCCAGCAGCTTAGCCGGCGCGGCAGGGCCCTACAATGAGCAGTTCTTC	CASSLAGAAGPYNEQFF
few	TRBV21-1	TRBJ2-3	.	TGTGCCAGCAGTATGTCATTAGCTACAGTCATGCAAGATACGCAGTATTTT	CASSMSLATVMQDTQYF
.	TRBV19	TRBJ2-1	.	TGTGCCAGTACCTCGCCGGGACTCCCCAATGAGCAGTTCTTC	CASTSPGLPNEQFF
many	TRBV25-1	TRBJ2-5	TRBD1	TGTGCCAGCAGTGAATTGGGACAGGGTCGAGAGACCCAGTACTTC	CASSELGQGRETQYF
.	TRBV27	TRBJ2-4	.	TGTGCCAGCAGCCGGGACAGTGGTCTGGGGGGGGCCAAAAACATTCAGTACTTC	CASSRDSGLGGAKNIQYF
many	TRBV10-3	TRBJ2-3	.	TGTGCCACCAGGGACGTAACTACAGATACGCAGTATTTT	CATRDVTTDTQYF
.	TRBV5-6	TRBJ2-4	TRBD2	TGTGCCAGCAGCCCGAGACTAGCGGGAGGTGGGGGAAACATTCAGTACTTC	CASSPRLAGGGGNIQYF
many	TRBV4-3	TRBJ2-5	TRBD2	TGCGCCAGCAGCCAAGCCGGGACTAGTCGAGAGACCCAGTACTTC	CASSQAGTSRETQYF
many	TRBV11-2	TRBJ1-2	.	TGTGCCAGCAGCTCCCAGGGCCTCTATGGCTACACCTTC	CASSSQGLYGYTF
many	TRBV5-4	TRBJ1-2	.	TGTGCCAGCCATCACTTCGTACCAGGAAAGACCTATGGCTACACCTTC	CASHHFVPGKTYGYTF
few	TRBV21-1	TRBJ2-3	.	TGTGCCAGCAGTGCCCGGGTAGCTACAGTCATGCAAGATACGCAGTATTTT	CASSARVATVMQDTQYF
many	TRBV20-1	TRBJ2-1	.	TGCAGTGCTAGGGATCACTACAATGAGCAGTTCTTC	CSARDHYNEQFF
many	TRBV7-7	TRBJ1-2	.	TGTGCCAGCAGCCAACAACATAAGTGCCGAAAGACCTATGGCTACACCTTC	CASSQQHKCRKTYGYTF
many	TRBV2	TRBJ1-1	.	TGTGCCAGCAGTGTTTCTCCCGCCAACACTGAAGCTTTCTTT	CASSVSPANTEAFF
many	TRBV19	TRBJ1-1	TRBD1	TGTGCCAGTAGTACCACAGGGGGCCGGACTGAAGCTTTCTTT	CASSTTGGRTEAFF